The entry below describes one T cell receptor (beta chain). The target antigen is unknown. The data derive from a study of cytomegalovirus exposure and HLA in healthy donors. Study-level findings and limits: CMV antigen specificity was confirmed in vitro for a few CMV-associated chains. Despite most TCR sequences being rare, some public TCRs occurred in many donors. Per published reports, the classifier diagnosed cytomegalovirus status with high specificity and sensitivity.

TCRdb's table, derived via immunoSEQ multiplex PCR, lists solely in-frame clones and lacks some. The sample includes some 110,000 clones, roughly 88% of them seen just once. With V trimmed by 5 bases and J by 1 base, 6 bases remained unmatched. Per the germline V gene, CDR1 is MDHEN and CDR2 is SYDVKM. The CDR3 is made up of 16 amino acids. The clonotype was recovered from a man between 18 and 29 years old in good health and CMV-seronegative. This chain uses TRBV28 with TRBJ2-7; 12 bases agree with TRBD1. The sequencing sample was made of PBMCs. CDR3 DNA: TGTGCCAGCAGTGGGACAGGGGGCTTTATATCCTACGAGCAGTACTTC. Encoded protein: CASSGTGGFISYEQYF.